This T cell receptor (beta chain) was sequenced for a study of T cells in Graves' hyperthyroidism and ophthalmopathy. The source material, RNA transcripts, was used to amplify TCR beta CDR3 regions. HTBI primers were used for first-round RT-PCR of the TCR CDR3. TCRdb re-called the multiplex PCR reads with MiXCR, one entry per CDR3 protein. Of roughly 660,000 distinct CDR3 sequences in the sample, 17% were seen once. About this clonotype: Antigen: not known.

The diagnostic basis comprised clinical symptoms, serum thyroxine and TRAb, thyroid ultrasound and orbital computed tomography. Trimming took off 2 bases at V and 2 bases at J, with 7 bases between the two ends. The CDR3 length is 13 residues. In germline, CDR1 is LGHDT, CDR2 YNNKEL (reference sequence). General study results and limits: The blood repertoire included most of the expanded thyroid clonotypes above 0.001. From stable hyperthyroidism, ophthalmopathy was set apart by a 13 V-J model.

The sample comprised blood. This chain joins TRBV3-1 and TRBJ2-7, with D perhaps TRBD1 (5 bases). This sequence was found in a man between 45 and 60 years old with Graves' hyperthyroidism. The DNA of the CDR3 is TGTGCCAGCAGCCAAATAGGGGCCTACGAGCAGTACTTC. Translation: CASSQIGAYEQYF.